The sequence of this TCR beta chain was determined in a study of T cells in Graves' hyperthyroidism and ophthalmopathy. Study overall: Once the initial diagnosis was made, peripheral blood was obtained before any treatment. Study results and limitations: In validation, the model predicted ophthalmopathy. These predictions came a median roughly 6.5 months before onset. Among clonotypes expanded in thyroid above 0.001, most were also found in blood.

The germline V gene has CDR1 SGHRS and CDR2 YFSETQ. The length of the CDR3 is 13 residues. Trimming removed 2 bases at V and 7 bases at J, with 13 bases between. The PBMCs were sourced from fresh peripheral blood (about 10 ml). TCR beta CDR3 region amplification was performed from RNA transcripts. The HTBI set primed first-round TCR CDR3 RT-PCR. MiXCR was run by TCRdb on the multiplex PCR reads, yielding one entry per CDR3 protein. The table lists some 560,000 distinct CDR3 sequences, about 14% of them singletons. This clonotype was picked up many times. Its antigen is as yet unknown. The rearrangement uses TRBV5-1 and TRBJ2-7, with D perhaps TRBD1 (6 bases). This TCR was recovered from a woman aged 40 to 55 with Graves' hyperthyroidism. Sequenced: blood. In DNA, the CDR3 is TGCGCCAGCAGCTTCGGTCCAGGGGAAGAGCAGTACTTC. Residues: CASSFGPGEEQYF.